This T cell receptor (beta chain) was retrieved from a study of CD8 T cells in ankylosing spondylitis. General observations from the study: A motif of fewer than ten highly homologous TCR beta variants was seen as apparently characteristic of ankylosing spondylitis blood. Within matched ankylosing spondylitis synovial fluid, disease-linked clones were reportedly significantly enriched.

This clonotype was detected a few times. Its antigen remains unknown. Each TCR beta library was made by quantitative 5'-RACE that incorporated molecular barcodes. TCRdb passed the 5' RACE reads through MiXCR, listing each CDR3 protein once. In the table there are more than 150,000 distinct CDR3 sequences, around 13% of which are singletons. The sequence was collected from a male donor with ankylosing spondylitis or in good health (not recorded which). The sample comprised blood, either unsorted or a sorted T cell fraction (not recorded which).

Here the CDR3 DNA reads TGTGCCAGCAGAATGACTAGCGGGGGGCCGTTTATCGCAGATACGCAGTATTTT. Protein: CASRMTSGGPFIADTQYF. The chain recombines TRBV2 with TRBJ2-3; 13 bases align to TRBD2. Germline values: CDR1 SNHLY, CDR2 FYNNEI. This CDR3 contains 18 residues. Unmatched junction bases numbered 13, after V lost 6 bases and J lost 4 bases.